Shown below are 22 T cell receptor beta chains from a single sample sequenced in a study of T cell responses to AZD1222 COVID-19 vaccine. Here immunoSEQ multiplex PCR was the method, and the copy in TCRdb shows in-frame clones only, minus some. Among about 150,000 clones, nearly 90% were seen once, and the ten largest hold 5.1%. Sequences were derived from peripheral blood, sampled on day 0 of AZD1222 vaccination. All receptors come from an adult in good health.

The chain is built from TRBV25-1 and TRBJ2-3; D gene ambiguous. CDR3 length: 13 residues. The germline CDR1 and CDR2 sequences are MGHDK and SYGVNS. Trimming removed 5 bases at V and 4 bases at J, with 10 bases between. In DNA, the CDR3 is TGTGCCAGCAGTCGAAGGGAAGCAGATACGCAGTATTTT. Its translation is CASSRREADTQYF.

The chain has TRBV2 and TRBJ1-2, with 8 positions matching TRBD1. In germline, CDR1 is SNHLY, CDR2 FYNNEI. The CDR3 is 13 residues long. Trimming cost V 1 base and J 6 bases; bases outside gene matches: 1. Here the CDR3 DNA reads TGTGCCAGCAGTGAAGACAGGGGGAATGGCTACACCTTC. Translating gives CASSEDRGNGYTF.

The genes are TRBV6-1 and TRBJ2-1; TRBD2 is a possible D gene (5 bases). CDR3 length: 14 amino acids. Trimming removed 3 bases from V and 2 bases from J, with 8 bases in between. Looked up from germline, CDR1 is MNHNS and CDR2 is SASEGT. The CDR3 loop is CASSEEAAYNEQFF. The CDR3 DNA reads as TGTGCCAGCAGTGAGGAGGCCGCCTACAATGAGCAGTTCTTC.

This chain connects TRBV7-8 to TRBJ2-1, with a tentative D call TRBD1 (5 bases). Per germline, CDR1 SGHVS and CDR2 FQNEAQ. The CDR3 consists of 14 residues. Trimming took 5 bases from V and 0 from J, leaving 8 bases between them. CDR3 in DNA: TGTGCCAGCAGCATCGGACACTCCTACAATGAGCAGTTCTTC. Amino acid sequence: CASSIGHSYNEQFF.

This clone was seen just once. This chain joins TRBV12-3 or TRBV12-4 and TRBJ1-5, with 7 bases that match TRBD1. The CDR3 covers 13 residues. V lost 5 bases to trimming and J lost 7 bases; unmatched junction nucleotides: 5. CDR3 sequence reads: CASSPQGSQPQHF. The CDR3 DNA reads TGTGCCAGCAGTCCACAGGGGTCACAGCCCCAGCATTTT.

This chain uses TRBV11-2 with TRBJ2-7; maybe TRBD1 (6 bases). The germline CDR1 and CDR2 sequences are SGHAT and FQNNGV. V was trimmed by 4 bases and J by 3 bases, leaving 13 bases between them. This CDR3 spans 14 amino acids. CDR3 residues: CASSSGQNYYEQYF. CDR3 DNA: TGTGCCAGCAGCTCCGGACAGAACTACTACGAGCAGTACTTC.

Comment on this clone: The identical CDR3 is also encoded by other nucleotide sequences in the sample. The chain links TRBV28 to TRBJ1-3; D remains unclear. The V end lost 6 bases, the J end lost 1 base, and 7 bases lay between the germline ends. Germline V gene sequence: CDR1 MDHEN, CDR2 SYDVKM. The CDR3 loop spans 13 amino acids. The CDR3 reads CASSRGSGNTIYF. CDR3 DNA: TGTGCCAGCAGCCGCGGATCTGGAAACACCATATATTTT.

This chain uses TRBV5-4 with TRBJ2-5; D is possibly TRBD1 or TRBD2 (5 bases each). V shed 2 bases and J shed 5 bases, with 16 bases lying between them. This CDR3 comprises 15 residues. The germline V gene has CDR1 SGHNT and CDR2 YYREEE (reference sequence). The CDR3, as DNA: TGTGCCAGCAGCTTAGGGACCGCCATCCGCGAGACCCAGTACTTC. Translation: CASSLGTAIRETQYF.

This clone came up a few times. The chain links TRBV27 to TRBJ1-6; 10 bases are shared with TRBD1. This CDR3 spans 16 amino acids. Germline trimming cut 5 bases from V and 10 bases from J; bases unmatched to any gene: 11. Germline assignment: CDR1 MNHEY and CDR2 SMNVEV (reference sequence). The CDR3 sequence is CASSRLSGTGESPLHF. The CDR3 region has the DNA TGTGCCAGCAGTCGGCTCTCCGGGACAGGGGAATCACCCCTCCACTTT.

The chain carries TRBV11-3 and TRBJ1-1; D gene unclear. Between the trimmed V and J ends, which lost 3 bases and 1 base, there was a span of 6 bases. This CDR3 is 13 amino acids long. The germline V gene encodes CDR1 SGHNT and CDR2 YENEEA. The CDR3 DNA sequence: TGTGCCAGCAGCTTTACCTCGAACACTGAAGCTTTCTTT. Protein: CASSFTSNTEAFF.

The rearrangement links TRBV15 to TRBJ1-2; 7 nucleotides agree with TRBD1. Trimming at V came to 0 bases and at J to 7 bases, leaving 14 bases not matched to a gene. CDR3 length: 17 amino acids. Per germline, CDR1 LNHNV and CDR2 YYDKDF (reference sequence). CDR3 residues: CATSRDWATGISGGYTF. The CDR3 region has the DNA TGTGCCACCAGCAGAGATTGGGCGACAGGGATTAGTGGTGGCTACACCTTC. Full variable domain (rest looked up from reference TRBV15 and TRBJ1-2): DAMVIQNPRYQVTQFGKPVTLSCSQTLNHNVMYWYQQKSSQAPKLLFHYYDKDFNNEADTPDNFQSRRPNTSFCFLDIRSPGLGDTAMYLCATSRDWATGISGGYTFGSGTRLTVV.

The chain combines TRBV20-1 with TRBJ1-3; D is unresolved. V lost 6 bases, J lost 2 bases, and 5 bases lay in between. There are 11 residues in the CDR3. The germline V gene has CDR1 DFQATT and CDR2 SNEGSKA (reference sequence). DNA of the CDR3: TGCAGTGCCCCCGCTGGAAACACCATATATTTT. Its protein product is CSAPAGNTIYF.

There are a few counts of this clone. V gene TRBV28 combines with J gene TRBJ2-7; weak D call: TRBD2 (5 bases). Germline V gene data show CDR1 as MDHEN and CDR2 as SYDVKM. Deletions cut 10 bases from V and 2 bases from J, with 18 bases between. The CDR3 sequence is 14 residues long. CDR3 loop: CATWVGGPAYEQYF. In DNA form, the CDR3 reads TGTGCCACCTGGGTGGGCGGGCCAGCCTACGAGCAGTACTTC. The variable domain in full, with the rest retrieved from reference TRBV28 and TRBJ2-7, is DVKVTQSSRYLVKRTGEKVFLECVQDMDHENMFWYRQDPGLGLRLIYFSYDVKMKEKGDIPEGYSVSREKKERFSLILESASTNQTSMYLCATWVGGPAYEQYFGPGTRLTVT.

The chain carries TRBV6-1 and TRBJ2-1; 8 bases line up with TRBD2. The CDR3 sequence is 14 residues long. Germline lookup yields CDR1 MNHNS and CDR2 SASEGT. V was pared by 3 bases and J by 10 bases, with 8 bases of the junction left unmatched. DNA of the CDR3: TGTGCCAGCAGTGATTCCTCAGCGGGAGAGGAGCAGTTCTTC. It is translated as CASSDSSAGEEQFF.

The chain carries TRBV5-6 and TRBJ1-6; 7 nucleotides align to TRBD1. CDR3 length equals 16 residues. Germline CDR1 SGHDT, CDR2 YYEEEE. Trimming cost V 4 bases and J 16 bases; bases outside gene matches: 20. The CDR3 sequence: CASSLGDPGTERPLHF. DNA of the CDR3: TGTGCCAGCAGCCTAGGGGACCCCGGGACAGAGAGACCGCTCCACTTT. Full variable domain (missing parts from reference TRBV5-6 and TRBJ1-6): DAGVTQSPTHLIKTRGQQVTLRCSPKSGHDTVSWYQQALGQGPQFIFQYYEEEERQRGNFPDRFSGHQFPNYSSELNVNALLLGDSALYLCASSLGDPGTERPLHFGNGTRLTVT.

The chain has TRBV7-2 and TRBJ1-2, with a possible D match to TRBD1 (5 bases). Germline lookup yields CDR1 SGHTA and CDR2 FQGNSA. The CDR3 is 15 amino acids. V lost 2 bases, J lost 4 bases, and 14 bases lay in between. The CDR3 sequence: CASSLMSGTAYGYTF. In DNA form, the CDR3 reads TGTGCCAGCAGCTTAATGAGCGGGACGGCCTATGGCTACACCTTC.

The V call is TRBV14, the J call TRBJ1-1, with D possibly matching TRBD1 (5 bases). Trimming pared 2 bases from V and 5 bases from J, leaving 9 bases between. Germline assignment: CDR1 SGHDN and CDR2 FVKESK. The CDR3 is 13 amino acids. CDR3 in amino acids: CASSQWGRTEAFF. Written as DNA, the CDR3 is TGTGCCAGCAGCCAATGGGGACGGACTGAAGCTTTCTTT. The variable domain in full, with the rest retrieved from reference TRBV14 and TRBJ1-1, is EAGVTQFPSHSVIEKGQTVTLRCDPISGHDNLYWYRRVMGKEIKFLLHFVKESKQDESGMPNNRFLAERTGGTYSTLKVQPAELEDSGVYFCASSQWGRTEAFFGQGTRLTVV.

This clone is a singleton in its sample. The rearrangement links TRBV6-1 to TRBJ2-5, with 9 nucleotides matching TRBD1. CDR3 size: 14 residues. V gave up 3 bases and J gave up 5 bases; unmatched junction bases: 4. Germline values: CDR1 MNHNS, CDR2 SASEGT. The CDR3 sequence is CASSDTGGGETQYF. In DNA, the CDR3 is TGTGCCAGCAGTGACACAGGGGGCGGGGAGACCCAGTACTTC.

J is TRBJ1-5 and V is TRBV24-1; 7 nucleotides align to TRBD1. The CDR3 has 16 amino acids. Looked up from germline, CDR1 is KGHDR and CDR2 is SFDVKD. The J segment lost 0 bases and the V segment lost 3 bases, leaving 4 bases of the junction unmatched. The CDR3 bases are TGTGCCACCAGTGATCCAAGGACAGGTAGCAATCAGCCCCAGCATTTT. Protein: CATSDPRTGSNQPQHF.

This chain links TRBV11-1 with TRBJ2-7; D is ambiguous. Between the trimmed V and J ends, which lost 1 base and 2 bases, there was a span of 6 bases. This CDR3 spans 13 amino acids. The germline V gene has CDR1 SGHAT and CDR2 FQDESV (reference sequence). CDR3 residues: CASSLDPTYEQYF. The CDR3 DNA reads as TGTGCCAGCAGCTTAGACCCTACCTACGAGCAGTACTTC.

This clone was seen once. V usage is TRBV19 and J usage is TRBJ1-1, with TRBD1 matching over 7 bases. V lost 4 bases to trimming and J lost 3 bases; unmatched junction nucleotides: 2. The CDR3 has 13 amino acids. Germline V gene sequence: CDR1 LNHDA, CDR2 SQIVND (reference sequence). The CDR3: CASSKQGYTEAFF. The CDR3, as DNA: TGTGCCAGTAGTAAACAGGGGTACACTGAAGCTTTCTTT.

The rearrangement uses TRBV5-6 and TRBJ1-5; tentatively, D is TRBD1 (5 bases). Trimming shortened V by 1 base and J by 3 bases, and 14 bases separated the two germline ends. The CDR3 spans 16 residues. Germline CDR1 reads SGHDT; CDR2 reads YYEEEE. The chain's CDR3 is CASSLNSGVPNQPQHF. The CDR3 DNA sequence: TGTGCCAGCAGCTTGAATTCGGGGGTCCCCAATCAGCCCCAGCATTTT.